The rows below give T cell receptor beta chains drawn from one sample of a study of blood T cell repertoires in COVID-19. Repertoires were generated with immunoSEQ multiplex PCR, while TCRdb's copy carries only in-frame clones and drops some. The sample includes around 64,000 clones, about 90% seen only once; the top ten take approximately 5.1%. The sample consisted of peripheral blood. The receptors shown here come from an elderly man in a cohort sampled during active COVID-19. The CDR3 runs from the conserved cysteine through the conserved F or W. D genes are given only for firm matches. Where a row states a size, it is once, few, many or the class of an expanded clone; other rows omit it.

V,size,J,D,DNA,CDR3
TRBV6-5,NA,TRBJ2-5,NA,TGTGCCAGCAGTTTGACAGCCACGGAGACCCAGTACTTC,CASSLTATETQYF
TRBV7-2,NA,TRBJ1-4,NA,TGTGCCAGCAGCTTATCAGGGGCTGCAACTAATGAAAAACTGTTTTTT,CASSLSGAATNEKLFF
TRBV6-6,NA,TRBJ1-2,NA,TGTGCCAGCAATCTGGCGGGGGCGCAGTATGGCTACACCTTC,CASNLAGAQYGYTF
TRBV12-3/TRBV12-4,NA,TRBJ2-3,NA,TGTGCCAGCAGTTTGGTAGAGAGTACGCAGTATTTT,CASSLVESTQYF
TRBV2,NA,TRBJ2-7,TRBD1,TGTGCCAGCAGTGACAGGGGGAGCTCCTACGAGCAGTACTTC,CASSDRGSSYEQYF
TRBV6-1,NA,TRBJ1-6,TRBD1,TGTGCCAGCAGTGAAAAGGACAGGCCCGCCTTT,CASSEKDRPAF
TRBV4-2,NA,TRBJ1-4,NA,TGTGCCAGCAGCCAGATGCCCGGAGAGGAAAAACTGTTTTTT,CASSQMPGEEKLFF
TRBV7-9,NA,TRBJ1-5,NA,TGTGCCAGCAGCTCCGGGGGACAGCCCCAGCATTTT,CASSSGGQPQHF
TRBV2,NA,TRBJ1-1,TRBD1,TGTGCCAGCGGGACAGGGGTGAACACTGAAGCTTTCTTT,CASGTGVNTEAFF
TRBV4-1,NA,TRBJ1-1,NA,TGCGCCAGCGGGGTGGCAGAGTATAGTATCGGGAGAAACACTGAAGCTTTCTTT,CASGVAEYSIGRNTEAFF
TRBV5-1,NA,TRBJ1-2,TRBD1,TGCGCCAGCAGCTGGGGGACAGGCCAGGGCTACACCTTC,CASSWGTGQGYTF
TRBV3-1/TRBV3-2,NA,TRBJ2-3,NA,TGTGCCAGCAGCCAAGCCCCTCGCACAGATACGCAGTATTTT,CASSQAPRTDTQYF
TRBV7-9,NA,TRBJ2-2,TRBD1,TGTGCCAGCAGCTTAAGTCTGGGACAGGGGCCCGGGGAGCTGTTTTTT,CASSLSLGQGPGELFF
TRBV7-2,NA,TRBJ2-3,NA,TGTGCCAGCAGCCAAAGGGGGACCCTCAGCTCAGATACGCAGTATTTT,CASSQRGTLSSDTQYF
TRBV10-3,NA,TRBJ1-1,NA,TGTGCCATCAGGCAGTCCGGGACAACGAACACTGAAGCTTTCTTT,CAIRQSGTTNTEAFF
TRBV10-3,NA,TRBJ2-7,TRBD1,TGTGCCATCAGTGGGGGGCCGGGACAGGGTTCCTACGAGCAGTACTTC,CAISGGPGQGSYEQYF
TRBV7-2,NA,TRBJ1-1,TRBD1,TGTGCCAGCAGGAGACCGGGACAGCTGAACACTGAAGCTTTCTTT,CASRRPGQLNTEAFF
TRBV30,NA,TRBJ2-6,NA,TGTGCCTGGAGTGTTTGGGACACGACCAACGTCCTGACTTTC,CAWSVWDTTNVLTF
TRBV9,NA,TRBJ1-4,NA,TGTGCCAGCAGCACAGAGGACAGTTTTAATGAAAAACTGTTTTTT,CASSTEDSFNEKLFF
TRBV18,few,TRBJ2-3,NA,TGTGCCAGCTCACCTCCTAGCACAGATACGCAGTATTTT,CASSPPSTDTQYF
TRBV19,once,TRBJ2-3,TRBD2,TGTGCCAGTACCGGACTAGCGGGGGCCAACACAGATACGCAGTATTTT,CASTGLAGANTDTQYF
TRBV6-5,NA,TRBJ1-3,NA,TGTGCCAGCAGTTACGGTCGCCCTACTGGTGGAAACACCATATATTTT,CASSYGRPTGGNTIYF
TRBV19,NA,TRBJ1-2,TRBD1,TGTGCCAGTACCATGACAGGGGGCGTCTATGGCTACACCTTC,CASTMTGGVYGYTF
TRBV24-1,NA,TRBJ2-5,TRBD1,TGTGCCACCAGTGATTTAGATGACAGGGGTAGAGAGACCCAGTACTTC,CATSDLDDRGRETQYF
TRBV6-1,NA,TRBJ2-5,TRBD2,TGTGCCAGCAGTGAAGGGAGTAGCGGGAAAGAGACCCAGTACTTC,CASSEGSSGKETQYF
TRBV30,NA,TRBJ1-3,TRBD1,TGTGCCTGCTTCGACAGGGAGAAATGGAGCACCATATATTTT,CACFDREKWSTIYF
TRBV10-3,NA,TRBJ2-2,NA,TGTGCCATCAGTGAATTGGAGCGGAGAAACACCGGGGAGCTGTTTTTT,CAISELERRNTGELFF
TRBV5-1,NA,TRBJ2-3,NA,TGCGCCAGCAGCTTGGGGGGGCTTGGGACAGATACGCAGTATTTT,CASSLGGLGTDTQYF
TRBV19,NA,TRBJ1-2,TRBD1,TGTGCCAGTAGTCATGACAGGGTCGATGGCTACACCTTC,CASSHDRVDGYTF
TRBV5-1,once,TRBJ2-2,NA,TGCGCCAGCAGCTTGGAAGCGACGAACACCGGGGAGCTGTTTTTT,CASSLEATNTGELFF
TRBV4-1,NA,TRBJ1-2,NA,TGCGCCAGCAGCCAAGTCTTAGGGAGGGAATCCTTAAACTATGGCTACACCTTC,CASSQVLGRESLNYGYTF
TRBV19,once,TRBJ2-6,NA,TGTGCCAGTAGTTTCTATTCAAGCTCTGGGGCCAACGTCCTGACTTTC,CASSFYSSSGANVLTF
TRBV6-2/TRBV6-3,NA,TRBJ2-5,TRBD2,TGTGCCAGCAGTTACACCCCGGGACTAGCGGGGGAAGAGACCCAGTACTTC,CASSYTPGLAGEETQYF
TRBV3-1/TRBV3-2,NA,TRBJ1-1,NA,TGTGCCAGCAGCCAAGGTCTACACAGCTTGAACACTGAAGCTTTCTTT,CASSQGLHSLNTEAFF
TRBV5-6,NA,TRBJ2-7,NA,TGTGCCAGCAGCGTATCAGGCTACGAGCAGTACTTC,CASSVSGYEQYF
TRBV7-2,NA,TRBJ2-1,NA,TGTGCCAGCAGCTCTAGCTCCTACAATGAGCAGTTCTTC,CASSSSSYNEQFF
TRBV19,NA,TRBJ2-1,TRBD2,TGTGCCAGTACCTCGGGCGGGAGCTCCTACAATGAGCAGTTCTTC,CASTSGGSSYNEQFF
TRBV11-1,NA,TRBJ2-7,TRBD1,TGTGCCAGCAGCTTATCTTGGGACAGAACCTACGAGCAGTACTTC,CASSLSWDRTYEQYF
TRBV4-2,NA,TRBJ2-1,TRBD2,TGTGCCAGCAGCCAGCACAGCGGGGGGGCCGGGTACAATGAGCAGTTCTTC,CASSQHSGGAGYNEQFF
TRBV5-1,once,TRBJ1-1,TRBD1,TGCGCCAGCAGCTTGGCCGAAGGGACAGACCTTCTCACTGAAGCTTTCTTT,CASSLAEGTDLLTEAFF
TRBV1,NA,TRBJ2-7,NA,TGCACCAGCAGCCAACCGGGACAGGCCTACGAGCAGTACTTC,CTSSQPGQAYEQYF
TRBV9,NA,TRBJ1-2,NA,TGTGCCAGCAGCGTAGCGGGAACGGACTATGGCTACACCTTC,CASSVAGTDYGYTF
TRBV10-1,once,TRBJ2-2,TRBD1,TGCGCCAGCAGCCCCGGACAGGGCTACACCGGGGAGCTGTTTTTT,CASSPGQGYTGELFF
TRBV29-1,NA,TRBJ2-3,TRBD2,TGCAGCGTTGAAGATTTAGCGGGAGACTCAGATACGCAGTATTTT,CSVEDLAGDSDTQYF
TRBV2,NA,TRBJ1-2,TRBD1,TGTGCCAGCAGTGCCGGACAGGGGGCGCGTCTGGGCTACACCTTC,CASSAGQGARLGYTF
TRBV11-2,few,TRBJ1-1,NA,TGTGCCAGCAGCTTATCAACCCAGGCTGAAGCTTTCTTT,CASSLSTQAEAFF
TRBV6-6,once,TRBJ2-7,TRBD1,TGTGCCAGCACCCCTCCCGGACAGGCCTCCTACGAGCAGTACTTC,CASTPPGQASYEQYF
TRBV11-3,NA,TRBJ2-2,TRBD1,TGTGCCAGCAGCTTAGGCTTGGGACAGGCTCGCACCGGGGAGCTGTTTTTT,CASSLGLGQARTGELFF
TRBV3-1/TRBV3-2,NA,TRBJ1-6,TRBD1,TGTGCCAGCAGCCAAACCGGACAGGGTAATTCACCCCTCCACTTT,CASSQTGQGNSPLHF
TRBV2,NA,TRBJ1-4,NA,TGTGCCAGCAGTGAAGTCTCAGGGTGGATTGAAAAACTGTTTTTT,CASSEVSGWIEKLFF
TRBV7-9,NA,TRBJ2-3,NA,TGTGCCAGCAGCCATCAAACAGATACGCAGTATTTT,CASSHQTDTQYF
TRBV6-5,NA,TRBJ2-2,NA,TGTGCCAGCAGTTACAGGGGCACCGGGGAGCTGTTTTTT,CASSYRGTGELFF
TRBV5-6,NA,TRBJ2-1,NA,TGTGCCAGCAGCTTTCGGGGCTACAATGAGCAGTTCTTC,CASSFRGYNEQFF
TRBV5-4,NA,TRBJ2-7,NA,TGTGCCAGCAGCTTGATACGGAGTTCCTACGAGCAGTACTTC,CASSLIRSSYEQYF
TRBV5-6,NA,TRBJ2-3,NA,TGTGCCAGCAGCTTGGCACTTAGCACAGATACGCAGTATTTT,CASSLALSTDTQYF
TRBV5-1,NA,TRBJ1-6,NA,TGCGCCAGCAGCATTGACACGGCGAGCTCCTATAATTCACCCCTCCACTTT,CASSIDTASSYNSPLHF